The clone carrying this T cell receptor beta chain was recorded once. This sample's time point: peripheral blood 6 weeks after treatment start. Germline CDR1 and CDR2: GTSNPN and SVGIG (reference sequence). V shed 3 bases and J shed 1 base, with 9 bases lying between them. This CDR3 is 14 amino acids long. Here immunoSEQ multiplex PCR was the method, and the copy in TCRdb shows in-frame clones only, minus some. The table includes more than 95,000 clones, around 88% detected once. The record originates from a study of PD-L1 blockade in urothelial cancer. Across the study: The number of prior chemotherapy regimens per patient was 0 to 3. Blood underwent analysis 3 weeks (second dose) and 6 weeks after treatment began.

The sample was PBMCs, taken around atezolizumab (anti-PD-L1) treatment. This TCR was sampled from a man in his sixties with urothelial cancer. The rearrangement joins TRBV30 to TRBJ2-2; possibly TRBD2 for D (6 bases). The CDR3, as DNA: TGTGCCTGGAGACGGCGGGAGAACACCGGGGAGCTGTTTTTT. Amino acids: CAWRRRENTGELFF.